This T cell receptor (beta chain) was found in a study of shared clonotypes between healthy human individuals. On the study more broadly: There were three CD4 naive, three CD4 memory, two CD8 naive and one CD8 memory plates per donor.

The V and J ends lost 4 bases and 1 base respectively, with 14 bases between them. Germline values: CDR1 SGDLS, CDR2 YYNGEE. The CDR3 is 16 residues long. Study processing details: Junction-only immunoSEQ data arrived without quality scores, meaning filtering differed. Assay used: immunoSEQ multiplex PCR; TCRdb lists only in-frame clones, some missing. The DNA was the basis for D and trimming; V, J and clone size are from that table. The sample records around 2.1 million clones, around 95% being singletons. Both subsets, CD45RA+ naive and CD45RA-negative memory, were split from the CD4+ cells. What was sequenced was naive CD4+ T cells sorted from blood. Documented subset: CD45RA+ positively selected. This TCR was sampled from a man younger than 30 in good health. The chain employs TRBV9 and TRBJ2-2; D is unresolved. As DNA, the CDR3 is TGTGCCAGCAGCCCTCAAGCCGGCGGGAACACCGGGGAGCTGTTTTTT. It codes for CASSPQAGGNTGELFF.